Listed here are 14 T cell receptor beta chains from one sample, sequenced in a study of technical replicates of blood from several donors. Assay: immunoSEQ multiplex PCR; the TCRdb copy retains only in-frame clones and omits some. This table has about 89,000 clones, roughly 94% appearing once. Sequenced input: T cells isolated from PBMCs. The receptors come from a human donor in good health.

The gene calls are TRBV7-2 and TRBJ2-7; D is undetermined. Deletions cut 0 bases from V and 0 bases from J, with 12 bases between. The CDR3 runs 16 residues. In germline, CDR1 is SGHTA, CDR2 FQGNSA. The DNA for the CDR3 is TGTGCCAGCAGCTTAGCGCCACTCTTGAGCTCCTACGAGCAGTACTTC. It codes for CASSLAPLLSSYEQYF.

This rearrangement joins TRBV6-5 to TRBJ2-2; tentative D call: TRBD1 (6 bases). Germline-derived CDR1 and CDR2 are MNHEY and SVGAGI. The CDR3 covers 12 residues. V was shortened by 4 bases and J by 11 bases, with 11 bases between the two germline ends. The CDR3 sequence is CASSSTGRELFF. In nucleotides, the CDR3 is TGTGCCAGCAGTTCTACAGGGAGAGAGCTGTTTTTT.

The CDR3 region has the DNA TGTGCCAGCAGCTTGGTCTCGGCAGGGGCCCCCTACGAGCAGTACTTC. Encoded protein: CASSLVSAGAPYEQYF. The genes are TRBV5-6 and TRBJ2-5, with a possible D match to TRBD1 (6 bases). With the DNA end fitting TRBJ2-7 better, the J assignment may be wrong. Germline values: CDR1 SGHDT, CDR2 YYEEEE. The CDR3 runs to 16 residues.

The genes are TRBV5-1 and TRBJ2-7; 14 nucleotides align to TRBD2. The CDR3 is made up of 15 amino acids. CDR1 SGHRS and CDR2 YFSETQ come from the germline V gene. With 7 bases clipped from V and 5 bases from J, the junction kept 8 bases outside the gene matches. The CDR3 reads CASCIGTSGGHEQYF. The CDR3, as DNA: TGCGCCAGCTGTATAGGGACTAGCGGGGGCCACGAGCAGTACTTC.

The chain carries TRBV2 and TRBJ1-2, with a tentative D call TRBD1 (6 bases). CDR1 SNHLY and CDR2 FYNNEI come from the germline V gene. V was trimmed by 11 bases and J by 7 bases, leaving 14 bases between them. This CDR3 has 11 amino acids. The DNA of the CDR3 is TGTGCCTCTCACGCGGGGGCTGGCTACACCTTC. This sequence encodes CASHAGAGYTF.

CDR3 nucleotide sequence: TGTGCCAGCAGCTCCACCCGACAGGGTCGAATCTACACCTTC. Protein: CASSSTRQGRIYTF. The gene calls are TRBV7-2 and TRBJ1-2, with 7 bases fitting TRBD1. V gave up 4 bases and J gave up 10 bases; unmatched junction bases: 12. The CDR3 length is 14 residues. Looked up from germline, CDR1 is SGHTA and CDR2 is FQGNSA. Combining the CDR3 with reference TRBV7-2 and TRBJ1-2 gives the whole variable domain GAGVSQSPSNKVTEKGKDVELRCDPISGHTALYWYRQSLGQGLEFLIYFQGNSAPDKSGLPSDRFSAERTGGSVSTLTIQRTQQEDSAVYLCASSSTRQGRIYTFGSGTRLTVV.

The chain joins TRBV28 to TRBJ1-2; 9 nucleotides match TRBD1. The germline V gene has CDR1 MDHEN and CDR2 SYDVKM. The CDR3 loop spans 16 amino acids. J lost 4 bases, V lost 5 bases, and 11 bases had no gene match. CDR3 nucleotide sequence: TGTGCCAGCAGTGGTCCGGGACAGGGCCTACCCTATGGCTACACCTTC. It encodes CASSGPGQGLPYGYTF.

This rearrangement joins TRBV5-4 to TRBJ2-2; 8 bases line up with TRBD2. Looked up from germline, CDR1 is SGHNT and CDR2 is YYREEE (reference sequence). Trimming took 4 bases from V and 2 from J; bases not matched to a gene: 10. The CDR3 runs to 17 residues. The CDR3 sequence is CASSTGGSGANTGELFF. The CDR3 DNA reads TGTGCCAGCAGCACGGGAGGGTCGGGAGCCAACACCGGGGAGCTGTTTTTT.

The chain combines TRBV7-2 with TRBJ2-2, with D uncertain. Deletions cut 6 bases from V and 7 bases from J, with 6 bases between. The CDR3 spans 11 residues. CDR1 and CDR2 from the germline V gene are SGHTA and FQGNSA. CDR3 coding DNA: TGTGCCAGCAGATTCATCGGGGAGCTGTTTTTT. Protein product: CASRFIGELFF.

This chain uses TRBV18 with TRBJ1-1, with TRBD1 identical over 12 bases. CDR1 KGHSH and CDR2 LQKENI come from the germline V gene. Germline trimming cut 3 bases from V and 1 base from J; bases unmatched to any gene: 6. CDR3 length: 17 residues. The CDR3 is CASSPRGTGGANTEAFF. The CDR3 bases are TGTGCCAGCTCACCCAGGGGGACAGGGGGCGCGAACACTGAAGCTTTCTTT.

The V gene is TRBV19, the J gene TRBJ2-7; a possible D gene is TRBD2 (6 bases). V was clipped by 3 bases and J by 2 bases, with 14 bases between them. Germline lookup yields CDR1 LNHDA and CDR2 SQIVND (reference sequence). This CDR3 spans 15 amino acids. DNA of the CDR3: TGTGCCAGTAGTATCGGAGGGCTCCTAGCCTACGAGCAGTACTTC. It is translated as CASSIGGLLAYEQYF.

The chain recombines TRBV10-3 with TRBJ2-7; the match to TRBD2 covers 7 bases. CDR3 length: 14 amino acids. V was clipped by 3 bases and J by 3 bases; unmatched bases: 5. Looked up from germline, CDR1 is ENHRY and CDR2 is SYGVKD. The DNA of the CDR3 is TGTGCCATCAGTGACGTAGCGGGCTTCTACGAGCAGTACTTC. Its protein is CAISDVAGFYEQYF.

The V gene is TRBV10-1, the J gene TRBJ2-2; D is uncertain. CDR1 WNHNN and CDR2 SYGVQD come from the germline V gene (reference sequence). Trimming pared 2 bases from V and 1 base from J, leaving 14 bases between. The CDR3 sequence is 17 residues long. The CDR3 DNA reads as TGCGCCAGCAGTGAGACTTCTTTTAGATTGAACACCGGGGAGCTGTTTTTT. Amino acid sequence: CASSETSFRLNTGELFF.

V gene TRBV7-8 combines with J gene TRBJ1-5; D call uncertain. CDR1 and CDR2 (germline): SGHVS, FQNEAQ. Between the trimmed V and J ends, which lost 5 bases and 3 bases, there was a span of 17 bases. The CDR3 has 16 residues. CDR3 sequence: CASSNQPGRHNQPQHF. In DNA form, the CDR3 reads TGTGCCAGCAGCAACCAACCGGGGAGGCACAATCAGCCCCAGCATTTT. Supplemented by reference TRBV7-8 and TRBJ1-5, the full variable domain reads GAGVSQSPRYKVAKRGQDVALRCDPISGHVSLFWYQQALGQGPEFLTYFQNEAQLDKSGLPSDRFFAERPEGSVSTLKIQRTQQEDSAVYLCASSNQPGRHNQPQHFGDGTRLSIL.